This T cell receptor beta chain was observed in a study of cytomegalovirus exposure and HLA in healthy donors. Study-level findings and limits: High specificity and sensitivity for cytomegalovirus status were reported for the classifier. Within the 120 validation repertoires, first-cohort TCR clusters tended to co-occur, according to a later analysis. The authors listed roughly 150 TCR beta chains as cytomegalovirus-associated. In vitro experiments confirmed that three CMV-associated chains were specific for CMV antigens.

Here immunoSEQ multiplex PCR was the method, and the copy in TCRdb shows in-frame clones only, minus some. Of 150,000 to 200,000 clones in the sample, roughly 89% are singletons; the top ten hold just over 4%. As for this clone: Its specificity is unknown.

V lost 7 bases, J lost 5 bases, and 12 bases stayed unmatched. Germline V gene lookup returns CDR1 MNHEY and CDR2 SMNVEV (reference sequence). The length of the CDR3 is 15 residues. V is TRBV27 and J is TRBJ2-5; 8 bases line up with TRBD2. Sequences were obtained from PBMCs. This receptor was taken from a man younger than 35 in good health and CMV-seropositive. CDR3 sequence (DNA): TGTGCCAGCAAACTAGCGGCGTCAGGGGTTGAGACCCAGTACTTC. This codes for CASKLAASGVETQYF.